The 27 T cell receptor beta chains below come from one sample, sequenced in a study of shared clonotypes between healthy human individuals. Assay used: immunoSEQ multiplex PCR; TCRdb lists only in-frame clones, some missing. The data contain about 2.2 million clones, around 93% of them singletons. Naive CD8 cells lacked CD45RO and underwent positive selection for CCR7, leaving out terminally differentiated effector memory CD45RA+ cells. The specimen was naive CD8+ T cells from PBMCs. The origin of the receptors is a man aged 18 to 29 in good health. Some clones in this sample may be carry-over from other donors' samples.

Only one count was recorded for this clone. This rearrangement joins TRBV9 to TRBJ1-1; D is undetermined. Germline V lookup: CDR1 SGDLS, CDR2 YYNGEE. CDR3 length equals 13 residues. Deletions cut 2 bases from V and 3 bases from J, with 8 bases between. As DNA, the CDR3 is TGTGCCAGCAGCGTGTACGGTCACACTGAAGCTTTCTTT. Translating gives CASSVYGHTEAFF.

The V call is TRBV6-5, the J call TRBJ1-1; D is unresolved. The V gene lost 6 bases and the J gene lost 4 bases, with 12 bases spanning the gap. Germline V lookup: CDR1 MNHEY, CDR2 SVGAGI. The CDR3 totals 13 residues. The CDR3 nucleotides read TGTGCCAGCAGCCTCCCCGGACCCACTGAAGCTTTCTTT. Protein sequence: CASSLPGPTEAFF.

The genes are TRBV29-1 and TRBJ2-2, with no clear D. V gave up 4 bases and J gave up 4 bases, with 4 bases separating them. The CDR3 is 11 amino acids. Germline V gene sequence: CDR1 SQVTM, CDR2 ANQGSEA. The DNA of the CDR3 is TGCAGCGTTGGGACCACCGGGGAGCTGTTTTTT. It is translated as CSVGTTGELFF.

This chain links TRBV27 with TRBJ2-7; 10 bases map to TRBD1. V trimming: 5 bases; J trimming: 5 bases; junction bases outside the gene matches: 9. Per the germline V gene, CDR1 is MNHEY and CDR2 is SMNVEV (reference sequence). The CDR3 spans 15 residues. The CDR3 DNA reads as TGTGCCAGCAGTCGACAGGGACAGGGGAGTGACGAGCAGTACTTC. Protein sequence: CASSRQGQGSDEQYF.

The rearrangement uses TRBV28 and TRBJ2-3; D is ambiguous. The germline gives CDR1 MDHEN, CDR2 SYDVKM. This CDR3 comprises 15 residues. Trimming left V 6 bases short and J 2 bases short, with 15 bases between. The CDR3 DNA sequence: TGTGCCAGCAGGCACTACAGCAGCACCACAGATACGCAGTATTTT. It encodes CASRHYSSTTDTQYF.

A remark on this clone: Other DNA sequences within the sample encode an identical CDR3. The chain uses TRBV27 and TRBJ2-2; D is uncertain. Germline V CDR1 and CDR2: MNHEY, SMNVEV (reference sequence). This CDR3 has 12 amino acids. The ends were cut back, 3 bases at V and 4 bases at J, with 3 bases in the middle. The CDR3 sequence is CASSFSTGELFF. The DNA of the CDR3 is TGTGCCAGCAGTTTTAGCACCGGGGAGCTGTTTTTT.

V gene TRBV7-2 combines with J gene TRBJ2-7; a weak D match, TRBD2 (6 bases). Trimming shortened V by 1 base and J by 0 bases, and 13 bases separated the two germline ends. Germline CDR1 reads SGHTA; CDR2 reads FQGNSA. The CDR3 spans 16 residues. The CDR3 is CASSLVGGALSYEQYF. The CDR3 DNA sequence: TGTGCCAGCAGCTTAGTCGGGGGAGCACTCTCCTACGAGCAGTACTTC.

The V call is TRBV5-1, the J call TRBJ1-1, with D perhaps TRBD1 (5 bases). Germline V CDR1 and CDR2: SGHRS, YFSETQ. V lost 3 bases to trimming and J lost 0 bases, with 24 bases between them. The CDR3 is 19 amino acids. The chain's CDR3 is CASSWEGRIDWAMNTEAFF. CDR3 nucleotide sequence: TGCGCCAGCAGCTGGGAGGGACGGATCGATTGGGCCATGAACACTGAAGCTTTCTTT.

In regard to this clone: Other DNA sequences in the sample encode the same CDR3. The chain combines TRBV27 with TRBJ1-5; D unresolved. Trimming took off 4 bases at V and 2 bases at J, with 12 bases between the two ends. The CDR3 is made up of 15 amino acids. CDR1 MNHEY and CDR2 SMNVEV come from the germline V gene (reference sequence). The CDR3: CASSSWMSGNQPQHF. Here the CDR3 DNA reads TGTGCCAGCAGTTCCTGGATGAGTGGCAATCAGCCCCAGCATTTT.

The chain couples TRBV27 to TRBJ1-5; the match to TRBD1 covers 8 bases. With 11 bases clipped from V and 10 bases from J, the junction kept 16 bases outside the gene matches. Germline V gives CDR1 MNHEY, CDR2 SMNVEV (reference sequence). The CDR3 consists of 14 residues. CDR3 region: CAAASTGGLGPQHF. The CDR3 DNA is TGTGCCGCTGCCTCTACAGGGGGTTTGGGTCCCCAGCATTTT.

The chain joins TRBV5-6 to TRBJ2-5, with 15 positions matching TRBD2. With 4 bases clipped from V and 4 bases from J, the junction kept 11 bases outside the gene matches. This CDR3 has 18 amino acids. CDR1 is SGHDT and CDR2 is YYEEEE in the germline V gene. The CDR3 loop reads CASSERQGLAGGRETQYF. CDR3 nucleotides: TGTGCCAGCAGCGAAAGGCAGGGACTAGCGGGAGGTCGAGAGACCCAGTACTTC. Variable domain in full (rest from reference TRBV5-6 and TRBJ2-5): DAGVTQSPTHLIKTRGQQVTLRCSPKSGHDTVSWYQQALGQGPQFIFQYYEEEERQRGNFPDRFSGHQFPNYSSELNVNALLLGDSALYLCASSERQGLAGGRETQYFGPGTRLLVL.

The CDR3 DNA follows: TGTGCCAGCAGCAGTTCATCCACCTACAATGAGCAGTTCTTC. Translated: CASSSSSTYNEQFF. The chain couples TRBV6-5 to TRBJ2-1, with unresolved D. Deletions cut 6 bases from V and 2 bases from J, with 11 bases between. CDR1 and CDR2 (germline): MNHEY, SVGAGI. This CDR3 comprises 14 residues.

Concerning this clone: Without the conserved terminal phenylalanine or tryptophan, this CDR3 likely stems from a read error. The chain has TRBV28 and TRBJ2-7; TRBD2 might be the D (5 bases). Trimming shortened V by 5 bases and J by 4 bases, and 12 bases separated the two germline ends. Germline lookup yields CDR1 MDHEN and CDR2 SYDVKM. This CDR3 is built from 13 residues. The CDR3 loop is CASSLGPGYEQYL. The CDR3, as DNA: TGTGCCAGCAGTCTAGGTCCGGGGTACGAGCAGTACCTC.

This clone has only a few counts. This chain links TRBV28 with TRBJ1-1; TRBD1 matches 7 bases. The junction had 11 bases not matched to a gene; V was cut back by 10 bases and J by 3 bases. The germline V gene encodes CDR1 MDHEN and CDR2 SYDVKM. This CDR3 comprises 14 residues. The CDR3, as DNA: TGTGCCACCAGGGACAGCCAAAGCCACACTGAAGCTTTCTTT. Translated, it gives CATRDSQSHTEAFF.

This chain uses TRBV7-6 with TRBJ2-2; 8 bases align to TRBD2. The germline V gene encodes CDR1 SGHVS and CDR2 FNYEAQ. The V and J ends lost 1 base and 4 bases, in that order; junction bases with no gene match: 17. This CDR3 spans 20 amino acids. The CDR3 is CASSLGTETGGGRPTGELFF. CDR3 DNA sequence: TGTGCCAGCAGCTTAGGGACCGAAACGGGGGGCGGGAGGCCCACCGGGGAGCTGTTTTTT.

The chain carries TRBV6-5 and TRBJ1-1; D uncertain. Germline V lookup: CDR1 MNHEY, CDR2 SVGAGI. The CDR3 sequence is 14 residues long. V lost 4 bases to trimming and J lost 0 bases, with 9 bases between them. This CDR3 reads CASSSTAMNTEAFF. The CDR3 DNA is TGTGCCAGCAGTTCCACTGCAATGAACACTGAAGCTTTCTTT.

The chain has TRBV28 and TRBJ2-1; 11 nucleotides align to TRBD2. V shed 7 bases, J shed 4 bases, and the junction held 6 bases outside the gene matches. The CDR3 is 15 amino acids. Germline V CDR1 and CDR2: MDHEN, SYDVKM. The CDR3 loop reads CASKGTSGLYNEQFF. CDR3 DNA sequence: TGTGCCAGCAAGGGGACTAGCGGTCTATACAATGAGCAGTTCTTC.

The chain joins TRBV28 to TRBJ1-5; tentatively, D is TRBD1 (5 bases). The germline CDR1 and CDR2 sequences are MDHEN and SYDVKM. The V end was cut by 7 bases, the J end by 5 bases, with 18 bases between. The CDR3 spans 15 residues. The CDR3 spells CASTIGGAGDQPQHF. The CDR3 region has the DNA TGTGCCAGCACCATAGGCGGGGCAGGCGATCAGCCCCAGCATTTT.

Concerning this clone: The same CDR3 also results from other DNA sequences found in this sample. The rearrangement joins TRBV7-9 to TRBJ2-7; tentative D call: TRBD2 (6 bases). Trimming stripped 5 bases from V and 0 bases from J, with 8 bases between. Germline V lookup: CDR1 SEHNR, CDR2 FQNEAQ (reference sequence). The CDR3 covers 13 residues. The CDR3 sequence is CASSARDSYEQYF. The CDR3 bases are TGTGCCAGCAGCGCGCGGGACTCCTACGAGCAGTACTTC.

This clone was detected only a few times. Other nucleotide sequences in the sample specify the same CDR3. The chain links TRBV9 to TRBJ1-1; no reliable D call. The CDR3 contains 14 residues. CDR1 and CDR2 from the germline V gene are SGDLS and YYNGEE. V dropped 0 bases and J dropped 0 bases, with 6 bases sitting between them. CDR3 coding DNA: TGTGCCAGCAGCGTAGGTGGGGTGAACACTGAAGCTTTCTTT. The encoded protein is CASSVGGVNTEAFF.

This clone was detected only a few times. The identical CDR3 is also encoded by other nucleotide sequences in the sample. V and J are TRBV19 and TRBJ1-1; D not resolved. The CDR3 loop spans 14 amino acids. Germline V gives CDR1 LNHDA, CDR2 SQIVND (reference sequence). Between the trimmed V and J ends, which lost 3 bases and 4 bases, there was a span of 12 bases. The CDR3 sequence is CASSIPPLGTEAFF. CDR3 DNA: TGTGCCAGTAGTATCCCTCCCCTCGGCACTGAAGCTTTCTTT.

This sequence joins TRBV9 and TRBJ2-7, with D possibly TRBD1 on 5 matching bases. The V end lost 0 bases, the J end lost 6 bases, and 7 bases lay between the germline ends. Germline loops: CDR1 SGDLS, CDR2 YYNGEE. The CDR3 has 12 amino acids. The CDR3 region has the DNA TGTGCCAGCAGCGTAGAAGGGGCCGAGCAGTACTTC. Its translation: CASSVEGAEQYF.

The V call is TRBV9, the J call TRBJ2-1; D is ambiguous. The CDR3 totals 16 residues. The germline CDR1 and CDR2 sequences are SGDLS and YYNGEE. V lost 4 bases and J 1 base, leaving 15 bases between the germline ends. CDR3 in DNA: TGTGCCAGCAGCCCTCAGGTGGTCGGGTCCTACAATGAGCAGTTCTTC. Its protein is CASSPQVVGSYNEQFF.

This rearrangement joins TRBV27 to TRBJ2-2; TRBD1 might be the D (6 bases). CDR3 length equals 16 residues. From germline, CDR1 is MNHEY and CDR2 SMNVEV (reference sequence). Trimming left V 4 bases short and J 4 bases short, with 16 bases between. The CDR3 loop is CASSSPGHDPTGELFF. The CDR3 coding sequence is TGTGCCAGCAGTTCTCCGGGACACGACCCCACCGGGGAGCTGTTTTTT.

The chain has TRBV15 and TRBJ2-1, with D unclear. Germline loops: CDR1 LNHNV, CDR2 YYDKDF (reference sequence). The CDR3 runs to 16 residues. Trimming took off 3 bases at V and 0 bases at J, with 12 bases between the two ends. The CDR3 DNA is TGTGCCACCAGCAGCCGACTCGAGGACTCCTACAATGAGCAGTTCTTC. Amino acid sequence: CATSSRLEDSYNEQFF.

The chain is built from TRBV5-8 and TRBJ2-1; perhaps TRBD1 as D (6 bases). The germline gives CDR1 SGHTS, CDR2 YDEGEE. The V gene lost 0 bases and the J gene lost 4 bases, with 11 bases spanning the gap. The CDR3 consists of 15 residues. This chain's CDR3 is CASSLAGQVYNEQFF. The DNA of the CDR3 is TGTGCCAGCAGCTTGGCGGGACAAGTGTACAATGAGCAGTTCTTC.

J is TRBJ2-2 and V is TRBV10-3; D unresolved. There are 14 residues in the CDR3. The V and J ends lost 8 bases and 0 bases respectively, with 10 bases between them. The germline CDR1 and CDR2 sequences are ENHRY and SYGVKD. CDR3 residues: CAILPDSNTGELFF. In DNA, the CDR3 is TGTGCCATCCTTCCTGATTCGAACACCGGGGAGCTGTTTTTT.